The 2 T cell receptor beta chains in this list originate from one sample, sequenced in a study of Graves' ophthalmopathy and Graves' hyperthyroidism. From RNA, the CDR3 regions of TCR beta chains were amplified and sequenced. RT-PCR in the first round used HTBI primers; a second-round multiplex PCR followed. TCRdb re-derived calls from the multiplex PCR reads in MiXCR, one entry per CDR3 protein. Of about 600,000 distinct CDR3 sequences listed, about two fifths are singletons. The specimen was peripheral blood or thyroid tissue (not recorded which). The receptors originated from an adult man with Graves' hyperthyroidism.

The CDR3 sequence is CASSADRAGYEQYF. CDR3 DNA: TGTGCCAGCAGCGCGGACAGGGCTGGCTACGAGCAGTACTTC. V usage is TRBV7-9 and J usage is TRBJ2-7; 8 bases are a match to TRBD1. This CDR3 spans 14 amino acids. Germline V CDR1 and CDR2: SEHNR, FQNEAQ (reference sequence). The V segment lost 5 bases and the J segment 3 bases; nucleotides outside the gene matches: 6.

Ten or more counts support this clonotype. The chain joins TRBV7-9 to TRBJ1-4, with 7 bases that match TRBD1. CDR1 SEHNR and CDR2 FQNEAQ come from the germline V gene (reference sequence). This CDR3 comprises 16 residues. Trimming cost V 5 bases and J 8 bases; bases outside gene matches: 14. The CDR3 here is CASSPPTGEMYEKLFF. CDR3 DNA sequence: TGTGCCAGCAGCCCCCCCACAGGGGAGATGTACGAAAAACTGTTTTTT.